This T cell receptor beta chain was sequenced in a study of shared clonotypes between healthy human individuals. The V segment lost 2 bases and the J segment 4 bases; nucleotides outside the gene matches: 8. The CDR3 length is 14 residues. Germline CDR1 SQVTM, CDR2 ANQGSEA. A word on this clone: Antigen specificity is unknown.

General observations from the study: At large depth, rarefaction still showed sorted-subset sequencing to be incomplete.

Here immunoSEQ multiplex PCR was the method, and the copy in TCRdb shows in-frame clones only, minus some. The sample holds about 330,000 clones, roughly 91% seen once. The receptor's source is a man between 18 and 29 years old in good health. The sequenced material came from memory CD8+ T cells sorted from blood. The subset is: CD45RO+ cells pooled with CCR7-negative TemRA cells. The chain carries TRBV29-1 and TRBJ2-7, with TRBD1 identical over 7 bases. The CDR3 sequence is CSVELPGQSYEQYF. CDR3 in DNA: TGCAGCGTTGAATTACCGGGACAGAGTTACGAGCAGTACTTC.